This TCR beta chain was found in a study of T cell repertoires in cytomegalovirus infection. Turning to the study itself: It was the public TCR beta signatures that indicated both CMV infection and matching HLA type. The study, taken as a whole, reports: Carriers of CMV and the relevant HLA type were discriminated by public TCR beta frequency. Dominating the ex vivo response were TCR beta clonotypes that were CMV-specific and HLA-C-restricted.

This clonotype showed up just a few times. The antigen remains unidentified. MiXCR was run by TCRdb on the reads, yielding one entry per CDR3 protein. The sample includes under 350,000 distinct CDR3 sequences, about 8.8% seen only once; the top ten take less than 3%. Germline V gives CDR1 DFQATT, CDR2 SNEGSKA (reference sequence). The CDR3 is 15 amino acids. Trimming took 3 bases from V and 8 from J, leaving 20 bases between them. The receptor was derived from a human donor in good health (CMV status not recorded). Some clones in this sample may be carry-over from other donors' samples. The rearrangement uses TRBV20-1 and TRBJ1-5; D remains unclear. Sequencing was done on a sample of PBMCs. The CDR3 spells CSASSAWGMTEPQHF. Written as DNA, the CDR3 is TGCAGTGCTAGCTCCGCGTGGGGTATGACGGAGCCCCAGCATTTT.